This entry lists 23 T cell receptor beta chains sequenced from one sample in a study of PD-1 blockade in classical Hodgkin lymphoma (dated by TCRdb to about 2020). Receptor libraries were prepared by the immunoSEQ multiplex PCR assay. The table comes from immuneACCESS by way of TCRdb, which keeps in-frame sequences with V and J called. Part of the clones is missing from these tables; in studies checked, under half for an unresolved V gene and the rest for unknown reasons. For this sample there are 90,000 to 100,000 clones; around 90% appear just once. Over 2.5% of the sample lies in the top ten. The time point label for this specimen denotes: cycle 1 day 1 (C1D1), immediately before nivolumab initiation. Relapse after autologous stem cell transplantation had occurred in all trial patients, and cohorts A, B and C were distinguished by prior brentuximab vedotin exposure. Material: peripheral blood mononuclear cells (PBMCs), obtained at baseline. The receptor set was obtained from a human donor with classical Hodgkin lymphoma.

The chain recombines TRBV19 with TRBJ1-5; unclear D gene. The CDR3 is 15 amino acids. V lost 4 bases and J 3 bases, leaving 13 bases between the germline ends. The germline gives CDR1 LNHDA, CDR2 SQIVND (reference sequence). CDR3 region: CASSTVTAPNQPQHF. Here the CDR3 DNA reads TGTGCCAGTAGTACGGTTACAGCGCCCAATCAGCCCCAGCATTTT.

V usage is TRBV9 and J usage is TRBJ1-2, with D unclear. The CDR3 loop spans 12 amino acids. V was shortened by 0 bases and J by 8 bases, with 8 bases between the two germline ends. From germline, CDR1 is SGDLS and CDR2 YYNGEE. CDR3 residues: CASSVDEVGYTF. CDR3 DNA sequence: TGTGCCAGCAGCGTAGACGAGGTGGGCTACACCTTC. Combining the CDR3 with reference TRBV9 and TRBJ1-2 gives the whole variable domain DSGVTQTPKHLITATGQRVTLRCSPRSGDLSVYWYQQSLDQGLQFLIQYYNGEERAKGNILERFSAQQFPDLHSELNLSSLELGDSALYFCASSVDEVGYTFGSGTRLTVV.

Worth noting for this clone: The sample contains more than one DNA sequence encoding this CDR3. The V call is TRBV9, the J call TRBJ2-7, with 7 bases aligning to TRBD2. V lost 2 bases to trimming and J lost 2 bases; unmatched junction nucleotides: 4. Germline V gene sequence: CDR1 SGDLS, CDR2 YYNGEE. The CDR3 sequence is 14 residues long. In nucleotides, the CDR3 is TGTGCCAGCAGCGTCGGGGGAGGGACCTACGAGCAGTACTTC. Its translation is CASSVGGGTYEQYF.

This chain connects TRBV28 to TRBJ2-7; 10 bases are a match to TRBD1. The length of the CDR3 is 16 residues. CDR1 and CDR2 (germline): MDHEN, SYDVKM. Trimming at V came to 2 bases and at J to 7 bases, leaving 11 bases not matched to a gene. In DNA, the CDR3 is TGTGCCAGCAGTTTAAGTTTAGTAGACAGGGGGCGAGAGCAGTACTTC. Residues: CASSLSLVDRGREQYF.

V gene TRBV30 combines with J gene TRBJ2-3; 9 bases are a match to TRBD2. The V segment lost 7 bases and the J segment 4 bases; nucleotides outside the gene matches: 9. Germline V gene data show CDR1 as GTSNPN and CDR2 as SVGIG (reference sequence). This CDR3 is 14 amino acids long. This chain's CDR3 is CASYGGRAPDTQYF. CDR3 sequence (DNA): TGTGCCTCCTACGGCGGGAGGGCCCCAGATACGCAGTATTTT. Combining the CDR3 with reference TRBV30 and TRBJ2-3 gives the whole variable domain SQTIHQWPATLVQPVGSPLSLECTVEGTSNPNLYWYRQAAGRGLQLLFYSVGIGQISSEVPQNLSASRPQDRQFILSSKKLLLSDSGFYLCASYGGRAPDTQYFGPGTRLTVL.

The chain joins TRBV6-5 to TRBJ2-4; D uncertain. Per germline, CDR1 MNHEY and CDR2 SVGAGI. The CDR3 is 11 amino acids. V lost 6 bases, J lost 6 bases, and 6 bases lay in between. The chain's CDR3 is CASSTRNIQYF. The CDR3 nucleotides are TGTGCCAGCAGCACGCGAAACATTCAGTACTTC.

The chain employs TRBV6-6 and TRBJ1-4; D unresolved. V was shortened by 6 bases and J by 7 bases, with 12 bases between the two germline ends. CDR1 and CDR2 (germline): MNHNY, SVGAGI (reference sequence). The CDR3 is made up of 13 amino acids. The CDR3 sequence: CASRSDGSEKLFF. The CDR3, as DNA: TGTGCCAGCAGATCGGACGGGTCTGAAAAACTGTTTTTT.

CDR3 amino acids: CASSSGTSSTDTQYF. Written as DNA, the CDR3 is TGTGCCAGCAGTTCGGGGACTAGCAGCACAGATACGCAGTATTTT. The chain uses TRBV27 and TRBJ2-3; 9 bases fit TRBD2. This CDR3 is 15 amino acids long. Germline CDR1 MNHEY, CDR2 SMNVEV (reference sequence). Trimming at V came to 4 bases and at J to 0 bases, leaving 2 bases not matched to a gene.

This chain connects TRBV28 to TRBJ1-2, with TRBD1 matching 7 bases. The CDR3 spans 18 residues. J was trimmed by 5 bases and V by 7 bases; bases with no gene match: 22. CDR1 MDHEN and CDR2 SYDVKM come from the germline V gene. DNA of the CDR3: TGTGCCAGCATTTCACCGACAGGGCTGCCAGGGCCCATTTATGGCTACACCTTC. Amino acid sequence: CASISPTGLPGPIYGYTF.

The chain combines TRBV9 with TRBJ2-2; D remains unclear. With 0 bases removed from V and 4 bases from J, the gap between germline ends came to 13 bases. The CDR3 has 16 amino acids. Germline V gene sequence: CDR1 SGDLS, CDR2 YYNGEE. The CDR3 nucleotides read TGTGCCAGCAGCGTAGATTTGATTGGTCCCACCGGGGAGCTGTTTTTT. Its protein product is CASSVDLIGPTGELFF.

This clone occurred once. V gene TRBV10-3 combines with J gene TRBJ2-7; D unclear. Between the trimmed V and J ends, which lost 0 bases and 3 bases, there was a span of 12 bases. The CDR3 runs to 15 residues. Germline V gene sequence: CDR1 ENHRY, CDR2 SYGVKD. CDR3 region: CAISESAATGYEQYF. The CDR3, as DNA: TGTGCCATCAGTGAGTCGGCAGCCACGGGCTACGAGCAGTACTTC.

This clone was seen only a few times. This chain links TRBV29-1 with TRBJ2-7; D is uncertain. CDR3 size: 13 residues. Trimming shortened V by 4 bases and J by 3 bases, and 13 bases separated the two germline ends. CDR1 and CDR2 (germline): SQVTM, ANQGSEA. The DNA of the CDR3 is TGCAGCGTTGCCGCCGCTGCAGGCTACGAGCAGTACTTC. The encoded protein is CSVAAAAGYEQYF.

The chain carries TRBV6-5 and TRBJ1-3; maybe TRBD1 (5 bases). Looked up from germline, CDR1 is MNHEY and CDR2 is SVGAGI. Between the trimmed V and J ends, which lost 6 bases and 3 bases, there was a span of 15 bases. This CDR3 has 15 residues. This chain's CDR3 is CASSPGGDGGNTIYF. In nucleotides, the CDR3 is TGTGCCAGCAGCCCCGGTGGGGACGGTGGAAACACCATATATTTT.

V is TRBV5-4 and J is TRBJ2-5; D gene ambiguous. The germline gives CDR1 SGHNT, CDR2 YYREEE (reference sequence). The CDR3 has 13 amino acids. Trimming pared 2 bases from V and 6 bases from J, leaving 11 bases between. CDR3 sequence (DNA): TGTGCCAGCAGCTTCCGAAACGAGCAGACCCAGTACTTC. This encodes CASSFRNEQTQYF. Full variable domain (outside the CDR3, taken from reference TRBV5-4 and TRBJ2-5): ETGVTQSPTHLIKTRGQQVTLRCSSQSGHNTVSWYQQALGQGPQFIFQYYREEENGRGNFPPRFSGLQFPNYSSELNVNALELDDSALYLCASSFRNEQTQYFGPGTRLLVL.

Worth noting for this clone: Germline is not matched at one junction end, which may reflect a read error. The chain couples TRBV13 to TRBJ1-2; 10 bases agree with TRBD1. CDR1 and CDR2 (germline): PRHDT, FYEKMQ (reference sequence). The CDR3 covers 18 residues. The CDR3, as DNA: TGTGCCAGCAGCCTAGGGGACAGGGGAATGCCCCGCCCCTATGGCTACACCTTC. This sequence encodes CASSLGDRGMPRPYGYTF.

The rearrangement joins TRBV6-6 to TRBJ2-2; maybe TRBD2 (6 bases). The V end lost 7 bases, the J end lost 1 base, and 10 bases lay between the germline ends. The CDR3 length is 14 residues. From germline, CDR1 is MNHNY and CDR2 SVGAGI (reference sequence). Here the CDR3 reads CASIPEGNTGELFF. As DNA, the CDR3 is TGTGCCAGCATCCCGGAGGGGAACACCGGGGAGCTGTTTTTT.

The chain combines TRBV28 with TRBJ2-5; either TRBD1 or TRBD2 may fit D (6 bases each). Per the germline V gene, CDR1 is MDHEN and CDR2 is SYDVKM. This CDR3 is 16 amino acids long. V was trimmed by 3 bases and J by 2 bases, leaving 16 bases between them. The CDR3 DNA is TGTGCCAGCAGTTTCGCGGGGACATTTAGACAAGAGACCCAGTACTTC. This translates into CASSFAGTFRQETQYF.

The genes are TRBV5-6 and TRBJ1-2, with a weak D call TRBD1 (6 bases). This CDR3 has 12 residues. Germline values: CDR1 SGHDT, CDR2 YYEEEE. Trimming shortened V by 6 bases and J by 8 bases, and 14 bases separated the two germline ends. The CDR3 region has the DNA TGTGCCAGCACTTCAGGGGCGCGGGGCTACACCTTC. As protein: CASTSGARGYTF.

CDR3 region: CASRKTSSGQETQYF. CDR3 DNA: TGCGCCAGCAGAAAGACTTCTAGCGGCCAAGAGACCCAGTACTTC. The V and J genes are TRBV4-1 and TRBJ2-5, with 7 nucleotides matching TRBD2. The CDR3 is 15 amino acids. CDR1 and CDR2 (germline): MGHRA, YSYEKL. V was pared by 6 bases and J by 1 base, with 8 bases of the junction left unmatched.

CDR3 loop: CASSMIPGRAGANVLTF. The CDR3, as DNA: TGTGCCAGTAGTATGATTCCGGGCAGGGCTGGGGCCAACGTCCTGACTTTC. V gene TRBV19 combines with J gene TRBJ2-6, with D perhaps matching TRBD1 (5 bases). The CDR3 runs 17 residues. The V gene's germline CDR1 is LNHDA and CDR2 SQIVND (reference sequence). Deletions cut 3 bases from V and 2 bases from J, with 14 bases between.

The chain recombines TRBV7-2 with TRBJ2-2, with 7 positions matching TRBD2. CDR1 and CDR2 from the germline V gene are SGHTA and FQGNSA. CDR3 length equals 17 residues. V gave up 5 bases and J gave up 5 bases; unmatched junction bases: 14. DNA for the CDR3: TGTGCCAGCAGCCACGGACCATTCGCGGGAGAAACCGGGGAGCTGTTTTTT. This sequence encodes CASSHGPFAGETGELFF.

This rearrangement joins TRBV6-1 to TRBJ1-4; D is uncertain. The germline V gene encodes CDR1 MNHNS and CDR2 SASEGT. The CDR3 covers 14 residues. Trimming took off 3 bases at V and 0 bases at J, with 5 bases between the two ends. In DNA, the CDR3 is TGTGCCAGCAGTGACGGTACAACTAATGAAAAACTGTTTTTT. It translates to CASSDGTTNEKLFF.

The genes are TRBV6-5 and TRBJ2-1, with D possibly being TRBD1 (5 bases). CDR1 and CDR2 from the germline V gene are MNHEY and SVGAGI. The V and J ends lost 4 bases and 13 bases respectively, with 17 bases between them. The CDR3 loop spans 13 amino acids. The CDR3 DNA sequence: TGTGCCAGCAGTTCCGGGTCCCAGGGCCAACAGTTCTTC. Translating gives CASSSGSQGQQFF.